Listed here are 14 T cell receptor beta chains from one sample, sequenced in a study of T cell responses to AZD1222 COVID-19 vaccine. The table came from immunoSEQ multiplex PCR; TCRdb's copy has only in-frame clones and leaves some out. The table has around 150,000 clones, 94% seen once. The sample consisted of peripheral blood, taken on day 0 of AZD1222 vaccination. These receptors were collected from an adult in good health.

This clone was picked up one time. The J gene is TRBJ1-3, the V gene TRBV10-3; TRBD1 matches 7 bases. The germline V gene encodes CDR1 ENHRY and CDR2 SYGVKD. Trimming cost V 10 bases and J 0 bases; bases outside gene matches: 6. The CDR3 has 14 amino acids. CDR3 DNA: TGTGCCACCACCGACAGGGACTCTGGAAACACCATATATTTT. This codes for CATTDRDSGNTIYF.

The chain joins TRBV5-1 to TRBJ1-3; unclear D gene. Trimming stripped 4 bases from V and 2 bases from J, with 13 bases between. The CDR3 runs to 15 residues. Germline CDR1 SGHRS, CDR2 YFSETQ. As DNA, the CDR3 is TGCGCCAGCAGCCCGGGCTGGAAGCCTGGAAACACCATATATTTT. It specifies CASSPGWKPGNTIYF.

Concerning this clone itself: One end of the junction is discordant with germline, which a read error may explain. V is TRBV12-3 or TRBV12-4 and J is TRBJ1-3; 7 nucleotides agree with TRBD1. The CDR3 has 12 residues. The DNA of the CDR3 is TGTGCCAGCAGACGACAGGGTGGAAACCCGGATTTT. This encodes CASRRQGGNPDF.

In DNA form, the CDR3 reads TGTGCCAGTAGTTCCGGGGACGACACAGATACGCAGTATTTT. It yields the protein CASSSGDDTDTQYF. The V call is TRBV19, the J call TRBJ2-3, with D tentatively TRBD1 or TRBD2 (5 bases each). The CDR3 loop spans 14 amino acids. Per germline, CDR1 LNHDA and CDR2 SQIVND (reference sequence). The ends were cut back, 5 bases at V and 2 bases at J, with 11 bases in the middle.

The CDR3 region is CASSLSYQRTNEKLFF. The CDR3 nucleotides read TGTGCCAGCAGCCTTTCCTATCAGAGGACTAATGAAAAACTGTTTTTT. The chain couples TRBV7-2 to TRBJ1-4; no reliable D call. There are 16 residues in the CDR3. V was clipped by 5 bases and J by 2 bases, with 15 bases between them. Germline V gene data show CDR1 as SGHTA and CDR2 as FQGNSA.

This rearrangement joins TRBV6-1 to TRBJ1-6; tentative D call: TRBD1 (6 bases). The V end lost 0 bases, the J end lost 9 bases, and 15 bases lay between the germline ends. CDR1 and CDR2 from the germline V gene are MNHNS and SASEGT. This CDR3 spans 16 amino acids. The CDR3, as DNA: TGTGCCAGCAGTGAAGCGGGGACAACCCTAGGTTCACCCCTCCACTTT. This codes for CASSEAGTTLGSPLHF.

The CDR3 coding sequence is TGTGCCAGCAGCCGAGGGGACAGGATAAATCAGCCCCAGCATTTT. It yields the protein CASSRGDRINQPQHF. The chain links TRBV5-6 to TRBJ1-5; 8 nucleotides align to TRBD1. Trimming removed 4 bases from V and 4 bases from J; junction bases left unmatched: 7. This CDR3 region has 15 residues. Per the germline V gene, CDR1 is SGHDT and CDR2 is YYEEEE.

V gene TRBV4-1 combines with J gene TRBJ2-1; D perhaps matches TRBD1 (6 bases). From germline, CDR1 is MGHRA and CDR2 YSYEKL. V was cut by 1 base and J by 8 bases, with 15 bases left in between. The CDR3 covers 15 residues. The CDR3 sequence: CASSQVLQGKDEQFF. The CDR3 bases are TGCGCCAGCAGCCAAGTGTTGCAGGGGAAGGATGAGCAGTTCTTC.

J is TRBJ2-1 and V is TRBV6-4; 7 bases agree with TRBD2. J gave up 3 bases and V 2 bases, and 1 base lay outside the gene matches. The CDR3 has 14 residues. From germline, CDR1 is MRHNA and CDR2 SNTAGT. The CDR3 nucleotides read TGTGCCAGCAGTGACGGCGGGGGCTACAATGAGCAGTTCTTC. Its translation is CASSDGGGYNEQFF.

V is TRBV29-1 and J is TRBJ1-5; a weak D match, TRBD1 (6 bases). The V gene's germline CDR1 is SQVTM and CDR2 ANQGSEA. The CDR3 spans 13 residues. V lost 5 bases, J lost 3 bases, and 11 bases lay in between. The CDR3 region has the DNA TGCAGCGTTAGGGGGGACGACAATCAGCCCCAGCATTTT. The encoded protein is CSVRGDDNQPQHF. The full variable domain, in which reference TRBV29-1 and TRBJ1-5 provide the parts outside the CDR3, is SAVISQKPSRDICQRGTSLTIQCQVDSQVTMMFWYRQQPGQSLTLIATANQGSEATYESGFVIDKFPISRPNLTFSTLTVSNMSPEDSSIYLCSVRGDDNQPQHFGDGTRLSIL.

The chain links TRBV6-4 to TRBJ2-2, with D uncertain. The CDR3 has 16 residues. Germline V CDR1 and CDR2: MRHNA, SNTAGT. V lost 4 bases and J 2 bases, leaving 14 bases between the germline ends. The CDR3 sequence is CASSVETNLNTGELFF. The DNA for the CDR3 is TGTGCCAGCAGTGTTGAGACAAATCTTAACACCGGGGAGCTGTTTTTT.

J is TRBJ1-2 and V is TRBV27, with a weak D call TRBD1 (5 bases). The V and J ends lost 3 bases and 8 bases respectively, with 13 bases between them. Germline CDR1 and CDR2: MNHEY and SMNVEV (reference sequence). The CDR3 sequence is 13 residues long. This CDR3 reads CASSFRAGHGYTF. CDR3 nucleotides: TGTGCCAGCAGTTTCAGGGCAGGCCACGGCTACACCTTC.

This clone has just one count. This chain links TRBV4-2 with TRBJ1-1, with D hard to call. Germline V gene lookup returns CDR1 LGHNA and CDR2 YNFKEQ. This CDR3 region has 15 residues. The germline V and J ends were trimmed by 3 bases and 1 base, with 12 bases remaining between them. The CDR3 region has the DNA TGTGCCAGCAGCCACCCCGTGGGCAAGAACACTGAAGCTTTCTTT. Translating gives CASSHPVGKNTEAFF.

The rearrangement uses TRBV5-4 and TRBJ1-4, with D tentatively TRBD1 (6 bases). CDR3 size: 15 residues. Trimming took 4 bases from V and 3 from J, leaving 13 bases between them. In germline, CDR1 is SGHNT, CDR2 YYREEE (reference sequence). The CDR3 is CASSAQGSANEKLFF. In nucleotides, the CDR3 is TGTGCCAGCAGCGCACAGGGTTCGGCTAATGAAAAACTGTTTTTT.